This T cell receptor beta chain was obtained from a study of beta chain features in type 1 diabetes. The V and J ends lost 0 bases and 12 bases respectively, with 9 bases between them. The CDR3 has 12 residues. CDR1 is SGDLS, CDR2 YYNGEE, per germline. Every donor had blood drawn once into heparin, around 100 mL on average. Via CD45RO/CCR7/CD25/CD127/CD95/CD27, cells of the CD4+ naive, central memory, regulatory and stem cell-like memory subsets were sorted. Sorted cells reached over 98% purity in every population. The investigators reverse transcribed all of the isolated RNA, so they sequenced expressed TCRB transcripts. Assay: immunoSEQ multiplex PCR; the TCRdb copy retains only in-frame clones and omits some. The table lists 300,000 to 450,000 clones, about 20% of them singletons.

The clonotype comes from a young woman in good health. V usage is TRBV9 and J usage is TRBJ1-4; a weak D match, TRBD1 (5 bases). The sample consisted of naive CD4+ T cells from blood. CDR3 nucleotide sequence: TGTGCCAGCAGCGTAGATGGAGGGGAACTGTTTTTT. Translating gives CASSVDGGELFF.